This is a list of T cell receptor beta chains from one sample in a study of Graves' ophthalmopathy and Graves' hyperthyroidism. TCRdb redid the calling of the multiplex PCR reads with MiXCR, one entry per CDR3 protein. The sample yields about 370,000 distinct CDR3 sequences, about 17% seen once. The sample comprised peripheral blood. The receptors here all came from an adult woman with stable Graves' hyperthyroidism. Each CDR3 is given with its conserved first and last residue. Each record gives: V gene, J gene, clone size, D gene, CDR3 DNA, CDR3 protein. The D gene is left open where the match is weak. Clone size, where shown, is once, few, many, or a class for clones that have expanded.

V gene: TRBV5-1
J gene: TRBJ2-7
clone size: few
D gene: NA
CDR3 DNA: TGCGCCAGCAGCTTCCGGGGGAGCTCCACCTACGAGCAGTACTTC
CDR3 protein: CASSFRGSSTYEQYF

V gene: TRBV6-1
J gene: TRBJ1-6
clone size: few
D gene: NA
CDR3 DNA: TGTGCCAGCAGCGACGTATGGGGAAATTCACCCCTCCACTTT
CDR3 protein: CASSDVWGNSPLHF

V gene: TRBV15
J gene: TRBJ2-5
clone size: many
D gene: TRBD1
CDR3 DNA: TGTGCCACCAGACCGGGACAGATAACCCTCCAAGAGACCCAGTACTTC
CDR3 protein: CATRPGQITLQETQYF

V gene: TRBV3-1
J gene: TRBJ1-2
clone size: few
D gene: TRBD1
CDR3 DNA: TGTGCCAGCAGCTCATTGGACAGGGTAGGCGTCGATGGCTACACCTTC
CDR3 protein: CASSSLDRVGVDGYTF

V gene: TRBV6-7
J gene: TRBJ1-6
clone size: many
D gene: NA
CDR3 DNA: TGTGCCAGCAGTTACTCCCAGTCGACCTATAATTCACCCCTCCACTTT
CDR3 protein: CASSYSQSTYNSPLHF

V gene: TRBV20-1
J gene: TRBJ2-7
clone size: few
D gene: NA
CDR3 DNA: TGCAGTGCCCACGGGAGCTACTCCTACGAGCAGTACTTC
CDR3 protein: CSAHGSYSYEQYF

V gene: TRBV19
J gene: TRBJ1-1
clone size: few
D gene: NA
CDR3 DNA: TGTGCCAGTAGTATAGACCCTCCGGGGCTGAACACTGAAGCTTTCTTT
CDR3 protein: CASSIDPPGLNTEAFF

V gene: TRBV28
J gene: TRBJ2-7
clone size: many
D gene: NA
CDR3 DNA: TGTGCCAGCAGTTTAAAAAAGGGCGGGGACTTC
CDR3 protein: CASSLKKGGDF

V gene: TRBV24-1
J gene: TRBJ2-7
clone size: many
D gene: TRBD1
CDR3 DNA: TGTGCCACCAGTGCCGCGACAGGGCCCTACGAGCAGTACTTC
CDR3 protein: CATSAATGPYEQYF

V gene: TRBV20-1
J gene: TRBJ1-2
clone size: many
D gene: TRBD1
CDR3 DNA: TGCAGTGCTAGAGCGTCAGGGGGCAACTCTAACTATGGCTACACCTTC
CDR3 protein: CSARASGGNSNYGYTF

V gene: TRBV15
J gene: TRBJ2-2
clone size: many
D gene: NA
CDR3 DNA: TGTGCCACCAGCAGGCCCTCCAACACCGGGGAGCTGTTTTTT
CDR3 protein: CATSRPSNTGELFF

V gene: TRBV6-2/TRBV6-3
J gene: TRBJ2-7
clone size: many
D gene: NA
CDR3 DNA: TGTGCCAGCAGTTACGCCGAGTACGAGCAGTACTTC
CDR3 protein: CASSYAEYEQYF

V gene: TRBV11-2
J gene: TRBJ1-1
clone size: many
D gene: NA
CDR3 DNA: TGTGCCAGCACCTTCCGGGATTCGAACACTGAAGCTTTCTTT
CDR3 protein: CASTFRDSNTEAFF

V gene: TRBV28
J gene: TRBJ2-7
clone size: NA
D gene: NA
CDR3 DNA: TGTGCCAGCACCACTGAGGCGGGAAACTACTACGAGCAGTACTTC
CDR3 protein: CASTTEAGNYYEQYF

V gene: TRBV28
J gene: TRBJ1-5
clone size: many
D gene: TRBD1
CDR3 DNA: TGTGCCAGCAGTTTCCAGGGGGAAGTGAATCAGCCCCAGCATTTT
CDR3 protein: CASSFQGEVNQPQHF

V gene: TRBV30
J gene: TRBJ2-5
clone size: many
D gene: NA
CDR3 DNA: TGTGCCTGGAGTGTAGAAGTGGAGACCCAGTACTTC
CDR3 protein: CAWSVEVETQYF

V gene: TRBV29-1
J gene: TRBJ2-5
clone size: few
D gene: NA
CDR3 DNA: TGCAGCGTTGAACCCACAAGACAAGAGACCCAGTACTTC
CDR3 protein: CSVEPTRQETQYF

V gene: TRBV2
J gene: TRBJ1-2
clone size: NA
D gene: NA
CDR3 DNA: TGTGCCTGCATTGGGGGGCTAGAGTATGGCTACACCTTC
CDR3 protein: CACIGGLEYGYTF

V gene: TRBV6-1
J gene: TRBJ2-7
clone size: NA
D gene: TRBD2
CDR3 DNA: TGTGCCAGCGGGGATGGGGGGGTCTCGAAAGAGCAGTACTTC
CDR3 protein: CASGDGGVSKEQYF

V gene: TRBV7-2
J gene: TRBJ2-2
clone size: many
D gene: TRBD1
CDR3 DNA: TGTGCCAGCAGGGGGACAGGGAGGGTCGGGGAGCTGTTTTTT
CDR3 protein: CASRGTGRVGELFF

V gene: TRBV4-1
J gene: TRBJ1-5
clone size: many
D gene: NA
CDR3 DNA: TGCGCCAGCACCCAATACACACTTAGCAATCAGCCCCAGCATTTT
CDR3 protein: CASTQYTLSNQPQHF

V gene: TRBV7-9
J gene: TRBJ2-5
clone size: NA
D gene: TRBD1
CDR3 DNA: TGTGCCAGCAGCTTTCGATGGACAGGGGACCAAGAGACCCAGTACTTC
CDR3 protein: CASSFRWTGDQETQYF

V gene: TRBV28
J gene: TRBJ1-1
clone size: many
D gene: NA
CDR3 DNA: TGTGCCAGCAGTTTGGCCGGGGGGAAGGCTTTCTTT
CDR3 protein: CASSLAGGKAFF

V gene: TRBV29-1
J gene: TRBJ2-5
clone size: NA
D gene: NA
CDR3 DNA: TGCAGCGTCGTCACTGTGGACAGTCCCCAAGAGACCCAGTACTTC
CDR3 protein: CSVVTVDSPQETQYF

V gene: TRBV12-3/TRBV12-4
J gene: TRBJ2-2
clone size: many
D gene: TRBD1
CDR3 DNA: TGTGCCAGCAGTTTGGGGACAGGGTCCGGGACCGGGGAGCTGTTTTTT
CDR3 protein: CASSLGTGSGTGELFF

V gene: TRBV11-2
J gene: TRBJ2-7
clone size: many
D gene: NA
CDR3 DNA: TGTGCCAGCAGCTTAGATCTAGGGTCAGGGACGAGAGACGAGCAGTACTTC
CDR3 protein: CASSLDLGSGTRDEQYF

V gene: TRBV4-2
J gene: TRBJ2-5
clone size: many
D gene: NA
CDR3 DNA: TGTGCCAGCAGCCAAGATTTACTTGTCGAGACCCAGTACTTC
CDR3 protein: CASSQDLLVETQYF

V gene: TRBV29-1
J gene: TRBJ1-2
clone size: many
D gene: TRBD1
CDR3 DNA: TGCAGCGCCGTCAGGGGGAGGGATGGCTACACCTTC
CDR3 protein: CSAVRGRDGYTF

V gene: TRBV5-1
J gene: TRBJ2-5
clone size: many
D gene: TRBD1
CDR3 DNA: TGCGCCAGCAGCTCGTACGCAGGGGGCCGTGAGACCCAGTACTTC
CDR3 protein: CASSSYAGGRETQYF

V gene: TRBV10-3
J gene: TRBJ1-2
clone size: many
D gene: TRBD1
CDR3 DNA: TGTGCCATCAGTGAGGGACAGGGGGCCGGGTATGGCTACACCTTC
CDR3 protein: CAISEGQGAGYGYTF

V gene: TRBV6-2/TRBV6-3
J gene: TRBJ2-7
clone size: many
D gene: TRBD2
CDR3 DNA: TGTGCCAGCAGTCGATTTCGGACTAGTCTCTCCTACGAGCAGTACTTC
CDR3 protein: CASSRFRTSLSYEQYF

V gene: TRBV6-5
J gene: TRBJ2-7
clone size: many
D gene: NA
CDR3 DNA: TGTGCCAGCAGTTACTCGTCAGGAGCCTACGAGCAGTACTTC
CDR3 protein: CASSYSSGAYEQYF

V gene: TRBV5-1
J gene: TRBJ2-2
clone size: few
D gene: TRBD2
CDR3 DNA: TGCGCCAGCACCCCCAGGGCGGGAGGGCCTGAGGAGCTGTTTTTT
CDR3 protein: CASTPRAGGPEELFF

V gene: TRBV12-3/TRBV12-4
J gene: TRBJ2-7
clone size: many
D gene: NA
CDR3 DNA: TGTGCCAGCAGATCCATCCAGGGTGCCGAGCAGTACTTC
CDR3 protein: CASRSIQGAEQYF

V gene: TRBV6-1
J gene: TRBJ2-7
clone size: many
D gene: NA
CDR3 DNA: TGTGCCAGCAGTGTCCAGGGATTGGCCTACGAGCAGTACTTC
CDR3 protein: CASSVQGLAYEQYF

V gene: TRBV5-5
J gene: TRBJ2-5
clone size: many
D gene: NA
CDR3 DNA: TGTGCCAGCAGCGGGGCTGCCCAAGAGACCCAGTACTTC
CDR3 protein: CASSGAAQETQYF

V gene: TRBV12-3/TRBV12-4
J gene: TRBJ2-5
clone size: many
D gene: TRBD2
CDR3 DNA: TGTGCCAGCAGTGGACTAGCGGGAGGAGAGACCCAGTACTTC
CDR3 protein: CASSGLAGGETQYF

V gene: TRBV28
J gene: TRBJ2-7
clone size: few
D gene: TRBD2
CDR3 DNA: TGTGCCAGCAGCTTGGGGATTCTAGCGGGGGGGTACTACGAGCAGTACTTC
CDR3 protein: CASSLGILAGGYYEQYF

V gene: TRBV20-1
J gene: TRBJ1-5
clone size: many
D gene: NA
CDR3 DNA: TGCAGTGCTAGGCTCCCCCCGAGGGGGTATGTTGGTCAGCCCCAGCATTTT
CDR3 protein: CSARLPPRGYVGQPQHF

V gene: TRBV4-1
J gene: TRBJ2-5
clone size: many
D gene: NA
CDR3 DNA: TGCGCCAGCAGCCAGCCCGACAGGTTCGAGACCCAGTACTTC
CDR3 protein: CASSQPDRFETQYF

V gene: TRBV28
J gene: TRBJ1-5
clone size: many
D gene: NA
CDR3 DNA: TGTGCCAGCACTCCAAGATGGGGGGGGCATCAGCCCCAGCATTTT
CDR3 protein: CASTPRWGGHQPQHF